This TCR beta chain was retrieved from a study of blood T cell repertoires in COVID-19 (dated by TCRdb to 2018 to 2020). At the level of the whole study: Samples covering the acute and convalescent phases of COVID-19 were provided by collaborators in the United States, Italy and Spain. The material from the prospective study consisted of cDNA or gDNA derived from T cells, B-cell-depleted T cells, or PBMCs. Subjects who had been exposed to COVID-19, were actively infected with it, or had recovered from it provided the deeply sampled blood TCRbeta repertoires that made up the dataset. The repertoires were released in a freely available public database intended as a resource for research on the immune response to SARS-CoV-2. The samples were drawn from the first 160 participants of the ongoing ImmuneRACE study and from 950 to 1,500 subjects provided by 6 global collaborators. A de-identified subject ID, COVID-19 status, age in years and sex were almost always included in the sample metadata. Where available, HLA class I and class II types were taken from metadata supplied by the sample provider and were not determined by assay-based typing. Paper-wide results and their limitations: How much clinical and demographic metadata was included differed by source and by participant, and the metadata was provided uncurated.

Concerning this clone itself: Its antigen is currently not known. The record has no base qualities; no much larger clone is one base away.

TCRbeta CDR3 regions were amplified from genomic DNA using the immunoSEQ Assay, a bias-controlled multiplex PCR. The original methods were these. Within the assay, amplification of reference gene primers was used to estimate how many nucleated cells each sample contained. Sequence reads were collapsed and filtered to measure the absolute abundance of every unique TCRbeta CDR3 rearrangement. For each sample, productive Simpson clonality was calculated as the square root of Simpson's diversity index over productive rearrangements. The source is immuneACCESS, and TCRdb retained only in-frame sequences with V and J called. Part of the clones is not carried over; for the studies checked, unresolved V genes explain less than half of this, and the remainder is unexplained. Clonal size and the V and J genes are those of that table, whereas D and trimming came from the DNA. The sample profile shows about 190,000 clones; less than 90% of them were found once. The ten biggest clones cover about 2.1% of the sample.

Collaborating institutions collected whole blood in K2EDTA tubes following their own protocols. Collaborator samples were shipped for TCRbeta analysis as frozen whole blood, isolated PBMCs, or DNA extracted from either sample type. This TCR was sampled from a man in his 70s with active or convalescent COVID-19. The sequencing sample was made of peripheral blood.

At the DNA level, the sequence is TGTGCCACCAGTGATTTGACAGGTTCAACAGATACGCAGTATTTT. Translated, it gives CATSDLTGSTDTQYF. The rearranged chain carries TRBV24-1 and TRBJ2-3, and possibly TRBD1, on 5 matching bases. There are 15 amino acids in the CDR3, from cysteine to phenylalanine inclusive. Here the CDR3 DNA is all that survives: 45 bases in frame from base 1. V is pared back by 0 bases and J by 3 bases, with 9 bases lying between the germline termini. As encoded in the germline V gene, CDR1 is KGHDR while CDR2 is SFDVKD.